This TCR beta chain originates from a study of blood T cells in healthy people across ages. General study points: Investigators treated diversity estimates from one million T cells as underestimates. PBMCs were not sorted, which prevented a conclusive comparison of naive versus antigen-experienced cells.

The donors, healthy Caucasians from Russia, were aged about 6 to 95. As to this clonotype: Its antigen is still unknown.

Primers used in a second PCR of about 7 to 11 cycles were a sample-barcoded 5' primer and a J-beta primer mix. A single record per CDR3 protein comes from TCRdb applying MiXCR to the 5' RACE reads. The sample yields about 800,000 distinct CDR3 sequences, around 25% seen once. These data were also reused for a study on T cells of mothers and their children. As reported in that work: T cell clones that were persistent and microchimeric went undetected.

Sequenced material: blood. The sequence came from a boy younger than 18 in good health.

The CDR3 DNA sequence: TGTGCCAGCAGCTTAGGACCCGGGACACTTGTTTCCTACGAGCAGTACTTC. It codes for CASSLGPGTLVSYEQYF. The rearrangement uses TRBV7-9 and TRBJ2-7, with a tentative D call TRBD1 (6 bases). Germline V lookup: CDR1 SEHNR, CDR2 FQNEAQ (reference sequence). The CDR3 is 17 residues long. Trimming cost V 1 base and J 1 base, with 17 bases left between them. Combining the CDR3 with reference TRBV7-9 and TRBJ2-7 gives the whole variable domain DTGVSQNPRHKITKRGQNVTFRCDPISEHNRLYWYRQTLGQGPEFLTYFQNEAQLEKSRLLSDRFSAERPKGSFSTLEIQRTEQGDSAMYLCASSLGPGTLVSYEQYFGPGTRLTVT.